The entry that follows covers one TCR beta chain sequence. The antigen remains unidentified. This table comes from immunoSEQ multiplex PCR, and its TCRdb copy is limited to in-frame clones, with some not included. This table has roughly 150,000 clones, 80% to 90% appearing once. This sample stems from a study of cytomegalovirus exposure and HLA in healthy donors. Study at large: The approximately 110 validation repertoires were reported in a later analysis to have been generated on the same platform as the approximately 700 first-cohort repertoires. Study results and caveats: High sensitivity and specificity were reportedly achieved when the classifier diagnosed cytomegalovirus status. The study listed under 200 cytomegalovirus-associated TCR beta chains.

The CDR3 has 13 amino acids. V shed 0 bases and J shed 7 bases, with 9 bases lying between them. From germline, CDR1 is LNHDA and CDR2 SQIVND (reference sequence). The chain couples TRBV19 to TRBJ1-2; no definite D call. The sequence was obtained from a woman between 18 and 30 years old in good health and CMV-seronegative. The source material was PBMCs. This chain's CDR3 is CASSIDLRIGYTF. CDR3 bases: TGTGCCAGTAGTATAGATCTCAGGATTGGCTACACCTTC.